The rows below give T cell receptor beta chains drawn from one sample of a study of graft-versus-host responses after intestinal transplantation. Method: immunoSEQ multiplex PCR; TCRdb's copy keeps in-frame clones and lacks some. The table shows tens of thousands of clones, with 85% to 95% occurring only once. Antigens for these TCRs are unknown. The specimen comprised unstimulated CD8+ T cells sorted from spleen or lymph node cells, sampled before transplant. The receptors stem from a human donor who was the organ donor for an intestinal transplant. Each CDR3 is given with its conserved first and last residue. D genes are given only for firm matches. Size is omitted from some rows. Given values are once, few, many or a class for expanded clones.

J gene: TRBJ1-1
D gene: NA
clone size: NA
V gene: TRBV5-4
CDR3 DNA: TGTGCCAGCAGCTTGGCAGGGGCGAACACTGAAGCTTTCTTT
CDR3 protein: CASSLAGANTEAFF

J gene: TRBJ2-3
D gene: NA
clone size: NA
V gene: TRBV5-6
CDR3 DNA: TGTGCCAGCAGCCTAGGTGGCCCGGCGGATACGCAGTATTTT
CDR3 protein: CASSLGGPADTQYF

J gene: TRBJ2-5
D gene: TRBD1
clone size: NA
V gene: TRBV19
CDR3 DNA: TGTGCCAGTAGGCCCCAGCCATTCTCGACAGGGCTCCAAGAGACCCAGTACTTC
CDR3 protein: CASRPQPFSTGLQETQYF

J gene: TRBJ2-2
D gene: NA
clone size: NA
V gene: TRBV19
CDR3 DNA: TGTGCCAGTAGGCTACCCAACGGGGCCGGGGAGCTGTTTTTT
CDR3 protein: CASRLPNGAGELFF

J gene: TRBJ2-3
D gene: TRBD2
clone size: NA
V gene: TRBV6-4
CDR3 DNA: TGTGCCAGCAGTGACTCGCGGGGGGCAGATACGCAGTATTTT
CDR3 protein: CASSDSRGADTQYF

J gene: TRBJ1-5
D gene: NA
clone size: NA
V gene: TRBV10-2
CDR3 DNA: TGCGCCAGCAGCCCGGGTGTGTTGAATCAGCCCCAGCATTTT
CDR3 protein: CASSPGVLNQPQHF

J gene: TRBJ1-1
D gene: NA
clone size: NA
V gene: TRBV7-2
CDR3 DNA: TGTGCCAGCAGCTTAGTAGGGAACACTGAAGCTTTCTTT
CDR3 protein: CASSLVGNTEAFF

J gene: TRBJ2-1
D gene: TRBD2
clone size: NA
V gene: TRBV7-2
CDR3 DNA: TGTGCCAGCAGCCATCCCACTAGCGGGGTCAATGAGCAGTTCTTC
CDR3 protein: CASSHPTSGVNEQFF

J gene: TRBJ2-7
D gene: TRBD1
clone size: once
V gene: TRBV5-4
CDR3 DNA: TGTGCCAGCAGCTTTCTGGGACAGGGGTTGCGCGAGCAGTACTTC
CDR3 protein: CASSFLGQGLREQYF

J gene: TRBJ2-1
D gene: NA
clone size: NA
V gene: TRBV11-3
CDR3 DNA: TGTGCCAGCAGCTTTGGCCCCTACAATGAGCAGTTCTTC
CDR3 protein: CASSFGPYNEQFF

J gene: TRBJ1-5
D gene: NA
clone size: NA
V gene: TRBV2
CDR3 DNA: TGTGCCAGCAGAGAAGCTTCAGGGGGCAATCAGCCCCAGCATTTT
CDR3 protein: CASREASGGNQPQHF

J gene: TRBJ1-1
D gene: NA
clone size: NA
V gene: TRBV5-6
CDR3 DNA: TGTGCCAGCAGCGGAGCAGGGAGCACTGAAGCTTTCTTT
CDR3 protein: CASSGAGSTEAFF

J gene: TRBJ2-2
D gene: NA
clone size: once
V gene: TRBV7-2
CDR3 DNA: TGTGCCAGCAGCTTAGGGGTAGGCACCGGGGAGCTGTTTTTT
CDR3 protein: CASSLGVGTGELFF

J gene: TRBJ2-2
D gene: TRBD2
clone size: NA
V gene: TRBV11-1
CDR3 DNA: TGTGCCAGCAGCACCGTAGCGGGGGCGAACACCGGGGAGCTGTTTTTT
CDR3 protein: CASSTVAGANTGELFF

J gene: TRBJ1-1
D gene: NA
clone size: NA
V gene: TRBV12-1
CDR3 DNA: TGTGCCAGCAGCTTTGCGGACAGGGAATCAGCTGAAGCTTTCTTT
CDR3 protein: CASSFADRESAEAFF

J gene: TRBJ2-1
D gene: NA
clone size: NA
V gene: TRBV6-5
CDR3 DNA: TGTGCCAGCAGTTACTCTGGGGTTAATGAGCAGTTCTTC
CDR3 protein: CASSYSGVNEQFF

J gene: TRBJ1-2
D gene: NA
clone size: NA
V gene: TRBV6-5
CDR3 DNA: TGTGCCAGCAGTTACTCCCCGGACCAGATCTATGGCTACACCTTC
CDR3 protein: CASSYSPDQIYGYTF

J gene: TRBJ2-7
D gene: TRBD2
clone size: NA
V gene: TRBV4-3
CDR3 DNA: TGCGCCAGCAGCCAAGATAGCGGGGGGGCCTACGAGCAGTACTTC
CDR3 protein: CASSQDSGGAYEQYF

J gene: TRBJ1-5
D gene: NA
clone size: NA
V gene: TRBV21-1
CDR3 DNA: TGTGCCAGCAGCACACACCGGGACGCCAATCAGCCCCAGCATTTT
CDR3 protein: CASSTHRDANQPQHF

J gene: TRBJ2-3
D gene: TRBD2
clone size: NA
V gene: TRBV4-1
CDR3 DNA: TGCGCCAGCAGCCAAGATTATATATGGGGGACTACGATTTCTGATACGCAGTATTTT
CDR3 protein: CASSQDYIWGTTISDTQYF

J gene: TRBJ2-7
D gene: TRBD1
clone size: NA
V gene: TRBV6-5
CDR3 DNA: TGTGCCAGCAGAACAGGGGTGTACTCCTACGAGCAGTACTTC
CDR3 protein: CASRTGVYSYEQYF

J gene: TRBJ2-7
D gene: TRBD1
clone size: NA
V gene: TRBV5-6
CDR3 DNA: TGTGCCAGCAGCTTCGGACAGGTCTACGAGCAGTACTTC
CDR3 protein: CASSFGQVYEQYF

J gene: TRBJ1-5
D gene: TRBD1
clone size: few
V gene: TRBV4-1
CDR3 DNA: TGCGCCAGCAGCCAAGATCTCACAGGGGGCCAGCCCCAGCATTTT
CDR3 protein: CASSQDLTGGQPQHF

J gene: TRBJ1-1
D gene: NA
clone size: NA
V gene: TRBV19
CDR3 DNA: TGTGCCAGTAGTTACCCGACTAACACTGAAGCTTTCTTT
CDR3 protein: CASSYPTNTEAFF

J gene: TRBJ2-7
D gene: TRBD1
clone size: NA
V gene: TRBV2
CDR3 DNA: TGTGCCAGCAGTGATCCCCGGGACAGGGAGTACTACGAGCAGTACTTC
CDR3 protein: CASSDPRDREYYEQYF

J gene: TRBJ2-2
D gene: NA
clone size: once
V gene: TRBV4-3
CDR3 DNA: TGCGCCAGCAGCCAAGGTCCAGGGATAACCGGGGAGCTGTTTTTT
CDR3 protein: CASSQGPGITGELFF

J gene: TRBJ1-6
D gene: NA
clone size: NA
V gene: TRBV12-5
CDR3 DNA: TGTGCTAGTGCCCCCTGGGAGTATAATTCACCCCTCCACTTT
CDR3 protein: CASAPWEYNSPLHF

J gene: TRBJ2-3
D gene: TRBD2
clone size: NA
V gene: TRBV4-2
CDR3 DNA: TGTGCCAGCAGCCGAGATCTTCTACTAGCGGGGGGAGGAGATACGCAGTATTTT
CDR3 protein: CASSRDLLLAGGGDTQYF

J gene: TRBJ2-7
D gene: TRBD1
clone size: once
V gene: TRBV6-6
CDR3 DNA: TGTGCCAGCGCGGTTGGGCGGGACAGGGGGCACGACGAGCAGTACTTC
CDR3 protein: CASAVGRDRGHDEQYF

J gene: TRBJ2-3
D gene: NA
clone size: NA
V gene: TRBV7-2
CDR3 DNA: TGTGCCAGCAGCTCGTATGTATGGGGGACTAGCACAGATACGCAGTATTTT
CDR3 protein: CASSSYVWGTSTDTQYF

J gene: TRBJ1-6
D gene: TRBD1
clone size: NA
V gene: TRBV9
CDR3 DNA: TGTGCCAGCAGCGCCGGGACAGGGCATTCACCCCTCCACTTT
CDR3 protein: CASSAGTGHSPLHF

J gene: TRBJ2-3
D gene: TRBD2
clone size: NA
V gene: TRBV10-3
CDR3 DNA: TGTGCCATCGGGCGGGGGGAAGAGACAGATACGCAGTATTTT
CDR3 protein: CAIGRGEETDTQYF

J gene: TRBJ1-1
D gene: NA
clone size: NA
V gene: TRBV29-1
CDR3 DNA: TGCAGCGTTGGGGATGGTAGCGAAGCTTTCTTT
CDR3 protein: CSVGDGSEAFF

J gene: TRBJ2-5
D gene: NA
clone size: NA
V gene: TRBV5-1
CDR3 DNA: TGCGCCAGCAGCTGGAGGGGGGCGCTGGGAGAGACCCAGTACTTC
CDR3 protein: CASSWRGALGETQYF

J gene: TRBJ2-6
D gene: NA
clone size: NA
V gene: TRBV13
CDR3 DNA: TGTGCCAGCAGCTTAGCAAGCTCTGGGGCCAACGTCCTGACTTTC
CDR3 protein: CASSLASSGANVLTF

J gene: TRBJ2-2
D gene: NA
clone size: NA
V gene: TRBV7-6
CDR3 DNA: TGTGCCAGCTGGGATTTCACCGGGGAGCTGTTTTTT
CDR3 protein: CASWDFTGELFF

J gene: TRBJ2-7
D gene: NA
clone size: NA
V gene: TRBV6-6
CDR3 DNA: TGTGCCAGCAGCCCTGGGCCCTACGAGCAGTACTTC
CDR3 protein: CASSPGPYEQYF

J gene: TRBJ2-3
D gene: NA
clone size: NA
V gene: TRBV11-2
CDR3 DNA: TGTGCCAGCAGCTTAGTGTATAGTGGGCCTAGCACAGATACGCAGTATTTT
CDR3 protein: CASSLVYSGPSTDTQYF

J gene: TRBJ2-7
D gene: NA
clone size: NA
V gene: TRBV2
CDR3 DNA: TGTGCCAGCAGTGATGCAACATCCTACGAGCAGTACTTC
CDR3 protein: CASSDATSYEQYF

J gene: TRBJ2-2
D gene: NA
clone size: NA
V gene: TRBV4-3
CDR3 DNA: TGCGCCAGCAGCCAAGGTGGAATGACCGGGGAGCTGTTTTTT
CDR3 protein: CASSQGGMTGELFF